This T cell receptor (beta chain) was captured by sequencing in a study of blood T cell repertoires in COVID-19. Study-level background: Specimens from acute and convalescent COVID-19 originated in the United States, Italy and Spain.

Study processing details: Reference gene primer amplification gave nucleated cell count estimates. TCRdb keeps only in-frame clones here, not all; method: immunoSEQ multiplex PCR. V and J calls and clone size come straight from that table; D and trimming were deduced from the DNA. In the table there are 95,000 to 120,000 clones, approximately 84% of which are singletons. This clonotype originated in a woman in her thirties or forties with acute or convalescent COVID-19. Source material: peripheral blood.

CDR3 bases: TGCGCCAGCAGCCCAGCCCGGGGCACCGGGGAGCTGTTTTTT. This gives the protein CASSPARGTGELFF. The gene calls are TRBV4-3 and TRBJ2-2, with D perhaps matching TRBD2 (5 bases). In germline, CDR1 is LGHNA, CDR2 YSLEER. The CDR3 contains 14 residues. Trimming pared 4 bases from V and 4 bases from J, leaving 10 bases between.